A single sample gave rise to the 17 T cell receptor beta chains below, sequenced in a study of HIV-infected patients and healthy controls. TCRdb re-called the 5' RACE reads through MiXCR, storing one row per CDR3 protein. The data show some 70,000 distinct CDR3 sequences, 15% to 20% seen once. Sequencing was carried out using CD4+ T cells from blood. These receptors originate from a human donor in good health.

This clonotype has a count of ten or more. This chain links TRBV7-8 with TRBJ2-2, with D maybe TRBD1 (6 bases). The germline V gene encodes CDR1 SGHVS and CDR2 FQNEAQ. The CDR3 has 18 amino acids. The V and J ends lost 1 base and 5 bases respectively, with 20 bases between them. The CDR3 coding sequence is TGTGCCAGCAGCTTAGTTTCGTCAGGGGCCACCATGACCGGGGAGCTGTTTTTT. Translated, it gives CASSLVSSGATMTGELFF.

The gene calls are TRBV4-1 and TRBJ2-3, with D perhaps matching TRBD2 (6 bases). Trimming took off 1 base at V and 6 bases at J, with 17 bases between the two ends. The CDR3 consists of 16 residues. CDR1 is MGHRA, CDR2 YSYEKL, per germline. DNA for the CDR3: TGCGCCAGCAGCCAAGGAGGAGGACTAATTTCCGATACGCAGTATTTT. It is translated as CASSQGGGLISDTQYF.

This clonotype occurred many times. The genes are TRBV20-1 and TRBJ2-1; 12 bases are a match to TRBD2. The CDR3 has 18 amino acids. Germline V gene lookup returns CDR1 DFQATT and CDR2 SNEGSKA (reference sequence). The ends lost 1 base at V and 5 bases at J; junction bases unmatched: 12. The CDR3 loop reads CSARARLAGGPWNNEQFF. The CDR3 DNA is TGCAGTGCTAGAGCCCGTCTAGCGGGGGGGCCTTGGAACAATGAGCAGTTCTTC.

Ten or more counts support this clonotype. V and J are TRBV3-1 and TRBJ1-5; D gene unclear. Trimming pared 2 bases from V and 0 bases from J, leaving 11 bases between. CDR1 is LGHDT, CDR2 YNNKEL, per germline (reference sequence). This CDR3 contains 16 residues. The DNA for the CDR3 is TGTGCCAGCAGCCAAAAGAGACCCCATAGCAATCAGCCCCAGCATTTT. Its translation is CASSQKRPHSNQPQHF. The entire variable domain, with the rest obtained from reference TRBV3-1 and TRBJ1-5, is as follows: DTAVSQTPKYLVTQMGNDKSIKCEQNLGHDTMYWYKQDSKKFLKIMFSYNNKELIINETVPNRFSPKSPDKAHLNLHINSLELGDSAVYFCASSQKRPHSNQPQHFGDGTRLSIL.

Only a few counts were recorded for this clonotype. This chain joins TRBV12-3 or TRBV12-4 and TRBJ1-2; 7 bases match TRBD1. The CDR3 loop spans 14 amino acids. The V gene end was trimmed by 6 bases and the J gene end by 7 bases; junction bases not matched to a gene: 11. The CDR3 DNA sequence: TGTGCCAGCAGCCCCCGGGACAGAGAATTTGGCTACACCTTC. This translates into CASSPRDREFGYTF.

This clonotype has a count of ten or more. CDR3 amino acids: CASSPLAGVGSGANVLTF. As DNA, the CDR3 is TGTGCCAGCAGCCCACTAGCGGGAGTCGGCTCTGGGGCCAACGTCCTGACTTTC. The chain has TRBV7-3 and TRBJ2-6; 11 nucleotides agree with TRBD2. This CDR3 has 18 residues. Germline V lookup: CDR1 SGHTA, CDR2 FQGTGA. Unmatched junction bases numbered 6, after V lost 5 bases and J lost 0 bases.

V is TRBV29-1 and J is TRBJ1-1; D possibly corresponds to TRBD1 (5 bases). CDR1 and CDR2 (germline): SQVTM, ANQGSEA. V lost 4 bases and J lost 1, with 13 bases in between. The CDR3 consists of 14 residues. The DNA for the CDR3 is TGCAGCGTTGTTGGCCGACAGACGAACACTGAAGCTTTCTTT. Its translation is CSVVGRQTNTEAFF. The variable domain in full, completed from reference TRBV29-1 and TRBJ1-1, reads SAVISQKPSRDICQRGTSLTIQCQVDSQVTMMFWYRQQPGQSLTLIATANQGSEATYESGFVIDKFPISRPNLTFSTLTVSNMSPEDSSIYLCSVVGRQTNTEAFFGQGTRLTVV.

The CDR3 sequence is CASSSGLAGASRTQYF. The DNA for the CDR3 is TGTGCCAGTAGTTCCGGACTAGCGGGAGCGTCGCGTACGCAGTATTTT. The V and J genes are TRBV19 and TRBJ2-3, with TRBD2 matching over 13 bases. This CDR3 contains 16 residues. The germline V gene encodes CDR1 LNHDA and CDR2 SQIVND (reference sequence). With V trimmed by 5 bases and J by 8 bases, 10 bases remained unmatched.

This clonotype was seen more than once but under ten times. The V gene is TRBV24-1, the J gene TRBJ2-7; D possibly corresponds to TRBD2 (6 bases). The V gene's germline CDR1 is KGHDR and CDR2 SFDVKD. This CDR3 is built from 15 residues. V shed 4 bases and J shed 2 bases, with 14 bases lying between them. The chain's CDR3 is CATSETAGGTYEQYF. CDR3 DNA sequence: TGTGCCACCAGTGAGACAGCGGGCGGGACCTACGAGCAGTACTTC.

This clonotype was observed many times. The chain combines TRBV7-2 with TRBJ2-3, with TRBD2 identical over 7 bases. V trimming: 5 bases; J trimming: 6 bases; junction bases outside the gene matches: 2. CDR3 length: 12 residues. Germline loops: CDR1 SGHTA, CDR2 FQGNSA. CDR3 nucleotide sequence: TGTGCCAGCAGCCGGGGGGTGGATACGCAGTATTTT. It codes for CASSRGVDTQYF. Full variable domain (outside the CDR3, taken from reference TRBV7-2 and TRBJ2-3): GAGVSQSPSNKVTEKGKDVELRCDPISGHTALYWYRQSLGQGLEFLIYFQGNSAPDKSGLPSDRFSAERTGGSVSTLTIQRTQQEDSAVYLCASSRGVDTQYFGPGTRLTVL.

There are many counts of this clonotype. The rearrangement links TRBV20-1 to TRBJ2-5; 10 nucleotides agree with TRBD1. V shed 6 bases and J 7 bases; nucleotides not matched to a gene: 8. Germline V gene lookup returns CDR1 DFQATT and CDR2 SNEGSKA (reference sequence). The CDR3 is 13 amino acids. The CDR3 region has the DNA TGCAGTGCCCGAGGGACAGGGGTGGTGACCCAGTACTTC. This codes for CSARGTGVVTQYF.

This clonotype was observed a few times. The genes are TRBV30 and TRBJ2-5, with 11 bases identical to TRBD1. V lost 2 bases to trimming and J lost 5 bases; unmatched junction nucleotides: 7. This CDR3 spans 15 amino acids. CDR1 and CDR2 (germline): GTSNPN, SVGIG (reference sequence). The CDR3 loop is CAWSQGQGARETQYF. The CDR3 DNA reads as TGTGCCTGGAGTCAAGGACAGGGGGCGCGGGAGACCCAGTACTTC.

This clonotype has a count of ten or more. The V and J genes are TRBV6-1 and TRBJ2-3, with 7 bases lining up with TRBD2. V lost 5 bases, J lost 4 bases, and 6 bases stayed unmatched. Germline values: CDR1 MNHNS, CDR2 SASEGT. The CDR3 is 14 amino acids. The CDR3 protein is CASSLVTSADTQYF. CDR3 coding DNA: TGTGCCAGCAGTCTCGTTACTAGCGCAGATACGCAGTATTTT.

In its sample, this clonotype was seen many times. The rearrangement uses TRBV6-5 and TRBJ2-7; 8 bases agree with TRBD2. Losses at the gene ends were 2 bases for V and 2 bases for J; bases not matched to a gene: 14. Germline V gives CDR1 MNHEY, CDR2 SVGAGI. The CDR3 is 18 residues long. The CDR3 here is CASSYALETGGVTYEQYF. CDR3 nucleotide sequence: TGTGCCAGCAGTTACGCCCTTGAAACGGGGGGGGTCACCTACGAGCAGTACTTC.

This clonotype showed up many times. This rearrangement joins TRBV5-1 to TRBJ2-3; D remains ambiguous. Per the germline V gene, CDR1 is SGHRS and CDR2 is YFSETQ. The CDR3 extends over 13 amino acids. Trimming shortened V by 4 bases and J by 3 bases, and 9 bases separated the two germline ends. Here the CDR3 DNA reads TGCGCCAGCAGCCCAGCCTGGACAGATACGCAGTATTTT. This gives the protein CASSPAWTDTQYF.

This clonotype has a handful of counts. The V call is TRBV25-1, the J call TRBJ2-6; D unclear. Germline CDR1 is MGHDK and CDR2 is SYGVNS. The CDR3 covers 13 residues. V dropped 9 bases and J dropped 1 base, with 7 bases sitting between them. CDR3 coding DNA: TGTGCCAGTATCGGGTCTGGGGCCAACGTCCTGACTTTC. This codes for CASIGSGANVLTF. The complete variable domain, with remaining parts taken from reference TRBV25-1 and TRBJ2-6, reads EADIYQTPRYLVIGTGKKITLECSQTMGHDKMYWYQQDPGMELHLIHYSYGVNSTEKGDLSSESTVSRIRTEHFPLTLESARPSHTSQYLCASIGSGANVLTFGAGSRLTVL.

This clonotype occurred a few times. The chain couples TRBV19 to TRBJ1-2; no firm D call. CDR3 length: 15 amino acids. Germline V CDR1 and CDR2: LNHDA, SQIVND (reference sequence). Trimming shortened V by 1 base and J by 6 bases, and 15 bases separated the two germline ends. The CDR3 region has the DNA TGTGCCAGTAGTATAGCCGAGCGGCGCATGCATGGCTACACCTTC. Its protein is CASSIAERRMHGYTF.